This T cell receptor beta chain was obtained from a study of cytomegalovirus exposure and HLA in healthy donors. General observations from the study: There were 150 to 200 TCR beta chains listed as cytomegalovirus-associated. Sequencing artifact likely explains a cluster of highly shared sequence variants. CMV antigen specificity was confirmed in vitro for a few CMV-associated chains.

J was trimmed by 9 bases and V by 2 bases; bases with no gene match: 3. The CDR3 contains 12 residues. Per the germline V gene, CDR1 is GTSNPN and CDR2 is SVGIG (reference sequence). The PCR had 60 Vbeta and 13 Jbeta primers. Generated by immunoSEQ multiplex PCR, the TCRdb table keeps only in-frame clones and is missing some. This repertoire includes roughly 82,000 clones. Of note for this clone: Antigen: not known.

The clonotype comes from a woman aged 55-69 years in good health and CMV-seronegative. The chain has TRBV30 and TRBJ2-7, with 11 bases that match TRBD2. Sequenced sample: PBMCs. The CDR3 DNA follows: TGTGCCTGGAGTACTAGCGGGAGTGGGCAGTACTTC. This codes for CAWSTSGSGQYF. Supplemented by reference TRBV30 and TRBJ2-7, the full variable domain reads SQTIHQWPATLVQPVGSPLSLECTVEGTSNPNLYWYRQAAGRGLQLLFYSVGIGQISSEVPQNLSASRPQDRQFILSSKKLLLSDSGFYLCAWSTSGSGQYFGPGTRLTVT.